The sequence of this T cell receptor beta chain was determined in a study of shared clonotypes between healthy human individuals. The germline gives CDR1 LNHDA, CDR2 SQIVND (reference sequence). Germline trimming cut 5 bases from V and 0 bases from J; bases unmatched to any gene: 4. This CDR3 has 15 amino acids. This clone is a singleton in its sample. Naive-designated CD8 cells lacked CD45RO, were positively enriched for CCR7, and omitted terminally differentiated effector memory CD45RA+ cells. Produced via immunoSEQ multiplex PCR; TCRdb's table is partial and in-frame only. Of more than 2 million clones listed, just under 95% are singletons.

This rearrangement joins TRBV19 to TRBJ2-3; 8 nucleotides agree with TRBD2. The source of this sequence is a man aged 18 to 30 in good health. Some clones in this sample may be carry-over from other donors' samples. Sequencing input: naive CD8+ T cells from PBMCs. As DNA, the CDR3 is TGTGCCAGTAGTGTACTAGCGGCTAGCACAGATACGCAGTATTTT. Translated, it gives CASSVLAASTDTQYF.